The 26 T cell receptor beta chains below come from one sample, sequenced in a study of blood T cell repertoires in COVID-19. Sequencing used immunoSEQ multiplex PCR; TCRdb keeps in-frame clones, though not all of them. The table shows over 200,000 clones, with 85% to 90% occurring only once. The specimen was peripheral blood. Receptors originate from a man aged 50 to 59 with COVID-19, enrolled during active disease.

The chain links TRBV6-2 or TRBV6-3 to TRBJ2-1; D is unclear. CDR1 and CDR2 (germline): MNHEY, SVGEGT. Trimming took 0 bases from V and 7 from J, leaving 13 bases between them. This CDR3 spans 15 amino acids. CDR3 nucleotide sequence: TGTGCCAGCAGTTACTCTCCAGTGGTGTCGAATGAGCAGTTCTTC. It encodes CASSYSPVVSNEQFF.

This clone was counted a few times. The rearrangement joins TRBV30 to TRBJ2-3; a possible D gene is TRBD2 (5 bases). The V gene lost 1 base and the J gene lost 6 bases, with 11 bases spanning the gap. The germline V gene has CDR1 GTSNPN and CDR2 SVGIG (reference sequence). The CDR3 length is 13 residues. CDR3 region: CAWSAGLSDTQYF. DNA of the CDR3: TGTGCCTGGAGTGCCGGACTCTCGGATACGCAGTATTTT.

The chain is built from TRBV10-3 and TRBJ2-3, with no clear D. V was pared by 1 base and J by 0 bases, with 8 bases between. Per the germline V gene, CDR1 is ENHRY and CDR2 is SYGVKD. CDR3 size: 15 residues. Written as DNA, the CDR3 is TGTGCCATCAGTGAGTGGAGTACTAGCACAGATACGCAGTATTTT. It is translated as CAISEWSTSTDTQYF.

A few counts support this clone. The chain uses TRBV5-5 and TRBJ2-7, with TRBD1 as a possible D gene (5 bases). CDR1 and CDR2 (germline): SGHKS, YYEKEE (reference sequence). Trimming cost V 3 bases and J 3 bases, with 16 bases left between them. The CDR3 is made up of 15 amino acids. For the CDR3, the DNA is TGTGCCAGCAGCTCCCGCCTAGGACAATACTACGAGCAGTACTTC. Translated, it gives CASSSRLGQYYEQYF.

The chain is built from TRBV6-5 and TRBJ2-2; D is possibly TRBD2 (5 bases). V gave up 5 bases and J gave up 2 bases, with 9 bases separating them. Per the germline V gene, CDR1 is MNHEY and CDR2 is SVGAGI. This CDR3 region has 14 residues. CDR3 in amino acids: CASSPSLNTGELFF. For the CDR3, the DNA is TGTGCCAGCAGTCCTAGCCTTAACACCGGGGAGCTGTTTTTT.

The chain joins TRBV28 to TRBJ1-6, with unresolved D. V gave up 6 bases and J gave up 1 base, with 19 bases separating them. Looked up from germline, CDR1 is MDHEN and CDR2 is SYDVKM. The length of the CDR3 is 18 residues. The CDR3 loop is CASSPFPLGLSYNSPLHF. The CDR3 region has the DNA TGTGCCAGCAGCCCATTCCCGCTTGGACTGTCCTATAATTCACCCCTCCACTTT.

The chain couples TRBV18 to TRBJ2-3; 7 positions agree with TRBD2. This CDR3 has 16 amino acids. Trimming took 3 bases from V and 4 from J; bases not matched to a gene: 10. Germline lookup yields CDR1 KGHSH and CDR2 LQKENI. The CDR3 DNA is TGTGCCAGCTCACCCCCCCAAGGACTAGGACCAGATACGCAGTATTTT. This encodes CASSPPQGLGPDTQYF.

This clone has more than one count but fewer than ten. This chain links TRBV6-1 with TRBJ1-6; TRBD1 matches at 9 bases. With V trimmed by 2 bases and J by 9 bases, 5 bases remained unmatched. The CDR3 extends over 15 amino acids. Germline CDR1 reads MNHNS; CDR2 reads SASEGT. The CDR3 protein is CASSERRDRVSPLHF. CDR3 coding DNA: TGTGCCAGCAGTGAACGTCGGGACAGGGTTTCACCCCTCCACTTT.

This chain joins TRBV10-3 and TRBJ2-7; possibly TRBD1 for D (6 bases). V was shortened by 9 bases and J by 0 bases, with 12 bases between the two germline ends. This CDR3 has 13 amino acids. The germline CDR1 and CDR2 sequences are ENHRY and SYGVKD. The CDR3, as DNA: TGTGCCATTCAACAGGGTTCCTCCTACGAGCAGTACTTC. It encodes CAIQQGSSYEQYF.

V and J are TRBV14 and TRBJ1-1, with unresolved D. CDR1 SGHDN and CDR2 FVKESK come from the germline V gene. Trimming shortened V by 10 bases and J by 4 bases, and 16 bases separated the two germline ends. The CDR3 length is 13 residues. CDR3 sequence (DNA): TGTGCCACGTCCTGGGGAGGTGGCACTGAAGCTTTCTTT. Encoded protein: CATSWGGGTEAFF.

The chain links TRBV7-9 to TRBJ1-1, with D possibly TRBD1 on 6 matching bases. The CDR3 totals 14 residues. Trimming pared 3 bases from V and 1 base from J, leaving 9 bases between. The V gene's germline CDR1 is SEHNR and CDR2 FQNEAQ (reference sequence). The CDR3 sequence: CASSLGQPNTEAFF. In DNA, the CDR3 is TGTGCCAGCAGCTTGGGACAACCGAACACTGAAGCTTTCTTT. The full variable domain, in which reference TRBV7-9 and TRBJ1-1 provide the parts outside the CDR3, is DTGVSQNPRHKITKRGQNVTFRCDPISEHNRLYWYRQTLGQGPEFLTYFQNEAQLEKSRLLSDRFSAERPKGSFSTLEIQRTEQGDSAMYLCASSLGQPNTEAFFGQGTRLTVV.

V and J are TRBV6-1 and TRBJ2-3, with 7 nucleotides matching TRBD2. Trimming cost V 2 bases and J 5 bases; bases outside gene matches: 4. The CDR3 contains 14 residues. In germline, CDR1 is MNHNS, CDR2 SASEGT. The CDR3 bases are TGTGCCAGCAGTGAATGGCGGGAGTTAGATACGCAGTATTTT. Its translation is CASSEWRELDTQYF.

The chain joins TRBV7-9 to TRBJ2-2; 9 bases match TRBD1. The CDR3 has 15 amino acids. Per the germline V gene, CDR1 is SEHNR and CDR2 is FQNEAQ (reference sequence). V lost 3 bases and J lost 4; bases outside the gene matches: 3. CDR3 protein: CASSFGDRVTGELFF. The CDR3 bases are TGTGCCAGCAGCTTCGGGGACAGGGTCACCGGGGAGCTGTTTTTT.

The chain links TRBV11-3 to TRBJ2-5; 12 positions match TRBD2. Looked up from germline, CDR1 is SGHNT and CDR2 is YENEEA. V gave up 1 base and J gave up 4 bases; unmatched junction bases: 4. This CDR3 contains 16 residues. The CDR3 spells CASSLGTSGDLETQYF. The CDR3 DNA reads TGTGCCAGCAGCTTAGGGACTAGCGGGGACCTAGAGACCCAGTACTTC.

The chain employs TRBV7-9 and TRBJ2-3; TRBD2 matches at 10 bases. The CDR3 sequence is 16 residues long. Per germline, CDR1 SEHNR and CDR2 FQNEAQ (reference sequence). Trimming removed 5 bases from V and 4 bases from J; junction bases left unmatched: 9. CDR3 region: CASSEKTSGLPDTQYF. In DNA, the CDR3 is TGTGCCAGCAGCGAAAAGACTAGCGGGTTGCCAGATACGCAGTATTTT.

The chain has TRBV18 and TRBJ1-2; D is unresolved. Between the trimmed V and J ends, which lost 6 bases and 2 bases, there was a span of 16 bases. This CDR3 comprises 15 residues. The V gene's germline CDR1 is KGHSH and CDR2 LQKENI. CDR3 protein: CASSGSTGINYGYTF. The DNA for the CDR3 is TGTGCCAGCTCCGGGTCGACCGGGATAAACTATGGCTACACCTTC.

The gene calls are TRBV7-8 and TRBJ2-1, with D unclear. The V end lost 4 bases, the J end lost 9 bases, and 10 bases lay between the germline ends. Per germline, CDR1 SGHVS and CDR2 FQNEAQ. The CDR3 loop spans 12 amino acids. The CDR3 DNA is TGTGCCAGCAGCTCGAATATCGGTGAGCAGTTCTTC. It specifies CASSSNIGEQFF.

The genes are TRBV27 and TRBJ2-7; TRBD2 aligns across 11 bases. Trimming cost V 6 bases and J 2 bases; bases outside gene matches: 9. Germline values: CDR1 MNHEY, CDR2 SMNVEV (reference sequence). The CDR3 sequence is 16 residues long. The CDR3 sequence: CASSPNSGRGPYEQYF. CDR3 DNA sequence: TGTGCCAGCAGCCCTAATAGCGGGAGGGGACCCTACGAGCAGTACTTC.

The rearrangement links TRBV6-1 to TRBJ2-7; 10 nucleotides line up with TRBD2. Per germline, CDR1 MNHNS and CDR2 SASEGT. After removal of 2 bases from V and 7 bases from J, the junction contained 14 bases not matched to a gene. This CDR3 contains 17 residues. DNA for the CDR3: TGTGCCAGCAGTGAACGGAGAAAGCTAGCGGGAGACGGAGAGCAGTACTTC. This codes for CASSERRKLAGDGEQYF.

V is TRBV19 and J is TRBJ2-7; 7 bases are a match to TRBD2. This CDR3 spans 14 amino acids. CDR1 is LNHDA, CDR2 SQIVND, per germline (reference sequence). J gave up 6 bases and V 4 bases, and 9 bases lay outside the gene matches. CDR3 in amino acids: CASSTSSGATEQYF. CDR3 DNA: TGTGCCAGTAGTACTTCTAGCGGAGCCACCGAGCAGTACTTC. The full variable domain, with the rest looked up from reference TRBV19 and TRBJ2-7, is DGGITQSPKYLFRKEGQNVTLSCEQNLNHDAMYWYRQDPGQGLRLIYYSQIVNDFQKGDIAEGYSVSREKKESFPLTVTSAQKNPTAFYLCASSTSSGATEQYFGPGTRLTVT.

Here the CDR3 DNA reads TGTGCCAGCAGCTTGGTCGGTAGCGCCGTCTCCTACGAGCAGTACTTC. It yields the protein CASSLVGSAVSYEQYF. The J gene is TRBJ2-7, the V gene TRBV5-6; the D gene is possibly TRBD2 (5 bases). CDR1 SGHDT and CDR2 YYEEEE come from the germline V gene. The V and J ends lost 0 bases and 0 bases respectively, with 13 bases between them. This CDR3 has 16 amino acids.

The CDR3: CASSPLTGTVGYEQYF. In DNA, the CDR3 is TGTGCCAGCAGCCCACTGACAGGGACAGTTGGCTACGAGCAGTACTTC. The V and J genes are TRBV5-6 and TRBJ2-7; 7 positions match TRBD1. CDR1 is SGHDT, CDR2 YYEEEE, per germline. The CDR3 length is 16 residues. Trimming cost V 4 bases and J 3 bases; bases outside gene matches: 13.

This chain joins TRBV6-2 or TRBV6-3 and TRBJ2-5; 9 bases agree with TRBD1. Germline trimming cut 0 bases from V and 4 bases from J; bases unmatched to any gene: 9. From germline, CDR1 is MNHEY and CDR2 SVGEGT. The CDR3 runs 17 residues. The chain's CDR3 is CASSYSKLGQGRETQYF. In DNA form, the CDR3 reads TGTGCCAGCAGTTACTCGAAGCTGGGACAGGGAAGAGAGACCCAGTACTTC.

V usage is TRBV6-6 and J usage is TRBJ2-3, with 8 bases that match TRBD1. CDR3 length: 16 residues. With 0 bases clipped from V and 0 bases from J, the junction kept 2 bases outside the gene matches. Germline CDR1 MNHNY, CDR2 SVGAGI (reference sequence). In nucleotides, the CDR3 is TGTGCCAGCAGTTACTCAGGGACAGGCAGCACAGATACGCAGTATTTT. Protein sequence: CASSYSGTGSTDTQYF.

This chain links TRBV5-1 with TRBJ2-2, with 11 bases fitting TRBD1. There are 15 residues in the CDR3. The junction had 4 bases not matched to a gene; V was cut back by 4 bases and J by 5 bases. In germline, CDR1 is SGHRS, CDR2 YFSETQ. The CDR3 DNA reads as TGCGCCAGCAGCCTAGGGACAGGGGGGACCGGGGAGCTGTTTTTT. Its protein product is CASSLGTGGTGELFF.

V usage is TRBV30 and J usage is TRBJ1-5; 9 bases map to TRBD1. CDR1 and CDR2 from the germline V gene are GTSNPN and SVGIG (reference sequence). The J segment lost 2 bases and the V segment lost 7 bases, leaving 12 bases of the junction unmatched. The CDR3 runs to 16 residues. CDR3 in DNA: TGTGCCTCTTCGGGACAGGGTGGTCGAGGCAATCAGCCCCAGCATTTT. Translated: CASSGQGGRGNQPQHF.